A single sample is the source of the 23 T cell receptor beta chains below, sequenced in a study of response to subunit inactivated influenza vaccine. TCRdb itself ran the RT-PCR reads through MiXCR, one entry per CDR3 protein. The sample records some 180,000 distinct CDR3 sequences, nearly 9.5% being singletons. The specimen comprised non-naive T cells sorted from PBMCs, sampled on the day of vaccination. These receptors came from a man aged 50-59 years who received an inactivated influenza vaccine.

In this sample, this clonotype turned up many times. The chain has TRBV9 and TRBJ2-1; 12 bases match TRBD2. From germline, CDR1 is SGDLS and CDR2 YYNGEE. CDR3 length: 18 residues. The ends lost 2 bases at V and 3 bases at J; junction bases unmatched: 9. The DNA for the CDR3 is TGTGCCAGCAGCGTTGCACTAGCGGGAGGCCTAATCTACAATGAGCAGTTCTTC. This translates into CASSVALAGGLIYNEQFF.

The sample holds a few counts of this clonotype. The chain recombines TRBV6-6 with TRBJ2-7, with no clear D. This CDR3 region has 13 residues. In germline, CDR1 is MNHNY, CDR2 SVGAGI (reference sequence). V was pared by 2 bases and J by 2 bases, with 7 bases between. The CDR3 DNA reads TGTGCCAGCAGTTACCCGGATACCTACGAGCAGTACTTC. Amino acid sequence: CASSYPDTYEQYF.

This clonotype was detected many times. J is TRBJ1-6 and V is TRBV3-1, with D perhaps matching TRBD1 (6 bases). The CDR3 is 15 amino acids. V was cut by 1 base and J by 10 bases, with 14 bases left in between. The V gene's germline CDR1 is LGHDT and CDR2 YNNKEL (reference sequence). The CDR3 is CASSQGGQPNSPLHF. The CDR3 coding sequence is TGTGCCAGCAGCCAAGGAGGACAGCCAAACTCACCCCTCCACTTT.

This clonotype showed up just a few times. The chain recombines TRBV7-2 with TRBJ2-2; weak D call: TRBD1 (5 bases). Per the germline V gene, CDR1 is SGHTA and CDR2 is FQGNSA. This CDR3 comprises 13 residues. V was cut by 8 bases and J by 2 bases, with 9 bases left in between. This CDR3 is CASSRDNTGELFF. The CDR3 DNA follows: TGTGCCAGCTCCAGGGATAACACCGGGGAGCTGTTTTTT.

This chain links TRBV20-1 with TRBJ2-4, with D maybe TRBD2 (5 bases). V was cut by 5 bases and J by 7 bases, with 21 bases left in between. CDR1 DFQATT and CDR2 SNEGSKA come from the germline V gene (reference sequence). The length of the CDR3 is 15 residues. The CDR3 protein is CSAPPTRGPGNIQYF. The CDR3 region has the DNA TGCAGTGCTCCGCCCACCCGAGGGCCCGGGAACATTCAGTACTTC.

This clonotype came up many times. The chain is built from TRBV21-1 and TRBJ1-2; TRBD1 is taken as the D call from the table, unchecked against the DNA. TRBV21-1 is recorded as a pseudogene. The CDR3 has 18 residues. CDR3 loop: CASSKPTNRGRPNYGYTF. The CDR3 region has the DNA TGTGCCAGCAGCAAACCTACTAACAGGGGGCGACCTAACTATGGCTACACCTTC.

This clonotype is medium-sized in the sample. The chain has TRBV7-9 and TRBJ2-1, with TRBD1 matching over 9 bases. Germline V CDR1 and CDR2: SEHNR, FQNEAQ (reference sequence). The V gene end was trimmed by 4 bases and the J gene end by 6 bases; junction bases not matched to a gene: 7. CDR3 length equals 15 residues. In DNA form, the CDR3 reads TGTGCCAGCAGCTCGACAGGGGGAGACTTCAATGAGCAGTTCTTC. Its translation is CASSSTGGDFNEQFF.

This clonotype showed up just a few times. The rearrangement uses TRBV27 and TRBJ2-3; D is undetermined. The length of the CDR3 is 13 residues. V was clipped by 8 bases and J by 2 bases, with 11 bases between them. Germline V CDR1 and CDR2: MNHEY, SMNVEV (reference sequence). CDR3 bases: TGTGCCAGCTCCTCGCGACTCACAGATACGCAGTATTTT. This encodes CASSSRLTDTQYF.

This clonotype was seen many times. The chain combines TRBV5-1 with TRBJ1-1; D is unresolved. The germline V gene has CDR1 SGHRS and CDR2 YFSETQ. Trimming took off 1 base at V and 2 bases at J, with 12 bases between the two ends. CDR3 length equals 15 residues. The CDR3 DNA follows: TGCGCCAGCAGCTTGAAGGTTTTCGGAAACACTGAAGCTTTCTTT. Translated, it gives CASSLKVFGNTEAFF. Using reference TRBV5-1 and TRBJ1-1 for the parts outside the CDR3, the full variable domain is KAGVTQTPRYLIKTRGQQVTLSCSPISGHRSVSWYQQTPGQGLQFLFEYFSETQRNKGNFPGRFSGRQFSNSRSEMNVSTLELGDSALYLCASSLKVFGNTEAFFGQGTRLTVV.

A few counts support this clonotype. CDR3 region: CASKAGHYGYTF. Here the CDR3 DNA reads TGTGCCAGCAAAGCAGGGCACTATGGCTACACCTTC. This rearrangement joins TRBV6-1 to TRBJ1-2, with D possibly matching TRBD1 (5 bases). The V gene's germline CDR1 is MNHNS and CDR2 SASEGT. The CDR3 contains 12 residues. V dropped 7 bases and J dropped 3 bases, with 9 bases sitting between them.

The rearrangement uses TRBV20-1 and TRBJ1-1; 10 bases align to TRBD1. Germline-derived CDR1 and CDR2 are DFQATT and SNEGSKA (reference sequence). J lost 8 bases, V lost 6 bases, and 9 bases had no gene match. The CDR3 is made up of 13 amino acids. DNA for the CDR3: TGCAGTGCAGACCCCGGGACAGGGGTCGAAGCTTTCTTT. Encoded protein: CSADPGTGVEAFF.

V usage is TRBV5-1 and J usage is TRBJ1-1, with 10 bases aligning to TRBD1. The V and J ends lost 4 bases and 6 bases, in that order; junction bases with no gene match: 6. The germline V gene encodes CDR1 SGHRS and CDR2 YFSETQ. The CDR3 has 14 amino acids. CDR3 protein: CASSPGQGRAEAFF. The CDR3 DNA sequence: TGCGCCAGCAGCCCGGGACAGGGGAGGGCTGAAGCTTTCTTT.

This clonotype has a count of ten or more. The chain has TRBV12-3 or TRBV12-4 and TRBJ1-1, with D possibly TRBD1 on 5 matching bases. This CDR3 is 15 amino acids long. Deletions cut 6 bases from V and 5 bases from J, with 19 bases between. The CDR3 DNA reads TGTGCCAGCAGCCCCAGGGAGGGTACAAATACTGAAGCTTTCTTT. It yields the protein CASSPREGTNTEAFF.

J is TRBJ2-2 and V is TRBV19, with 7 positions matching TRBD1. Germline-derived CDR1 and CDR2 are LNHDA and SQIVND (reference sequence). The V gene end was trimmed by 6 bases and the J gene end by 6 bases; junction bases not matched to a gene: 13. There are 16 residues in the CDR3. CDR3 nucleotides: TGTGCCAGTAGCCGAGGTGTGACAGGGTCGGCCGGGGAGCTGTTTTTT. Its translation is CASSRGVTGSAGELFF.

This clonotype appeared a few times. This chain uses TRBV7-9 with TRBJ1-3; D gene uncertain. The CDR3 has 14 residues. CDR1 is SEHNR and CDR2 is FQNEAQ in the germline V gene (reference sequence). The ends were cut back, 4 bases at V and 2 bases at J, with 9 bases in the middle. Here the CDR3 reads CASSWVAAGNTIYF. The CDR3 nucleotides read TGTGCCAGCAGCTGGGTAGCTGCTGGAAACACCATATATTTT.

This clonotype came up many times. The gene calls are TRBV5-6 and TRBJ2-3; a weak D match, TRBD2 (7 bases). The V and J ends lost 1 base and 1 base respectively, with 13 bases between them. The CDR3 is 16 residues long. Germline CDR1 is SGHDT and CDR2 is YYEEEE. CDR3 loop: CASSLNGGARTDTQYF. The CDR3 DNA reads TGTGCCAGCAGCTTGAATGGGGGGGCGCGCACAGATACGCAGTATTTT.

V usage is TRBV24-1 and J usage is TRBJ1-2, with 10 bases aligning to TRBD1. CDR1 is KGHDR and CDR2 is SFDVKD in the germline V gene. Losses at the gene ends were 1 base for V and 8 bases for J; bases not matched to a gene: 9. The CDR3 is 16 residues long. CDR3 residues: CATSDFTERDRGGYTF. The CDR3 coding sequence is TGTGCCACCAGTGATTTTACGGAAAGGGACAGGGGCGGCTACACCTTC.

This sequence joins TRBV11-2 and TRBJ2-7; 11 bases line up with TRBD1. Germline V CDR1 and CDR2: SGHAT, FQNNGV. Trimming removed 5 bases from V and 0 bases from J; junction bases left unmatched: 3. The CDR3 spans 15 residues. The CDR3 sequence is CASSRGTGGSYEQYF. The CDR3 nucleotides read TGTGCCAGCAGCCGGGGGACAGGGGGCTCCTACGAGCAGTACTTC.

This clonotype was seen a handful of times. The chain links TRBV4-1 to TRBJ2-2; the match to TRBD2 covers 10 bases. J lost 3 bases, V lost 5 bases, and 9 bases had no gene match. CDR1 MGHRA and CDR2 YSYEKL come from the germline V gene. The CDR3 is 17 amino acids. The CDR3 nucleotides read TGCGCCAGCAGCACGACTAGCGGGCTAACGCACACCGGGGAGCTGTTTTTT. It is translated as CASSTTSGLTHTGELFF.

This clonotype has more than one count but fewer than ten. This sequence joins TRBV6-1 and TRBJ2-7; no reliable D call. This CDR3 has 12 amino acids. Per germline, CDR1 MNHNS and CDR2 SASEGT. Trimming left V 8 bases short and J 4 bases short, with 12 bases between. CDR3 amino acids: CASGKNRYEQYF. The CDR3 nucleotides read TGTGCCAGCGGTAAGAACAGATACGAGCAGTACTTC.

This clonotype has only a few counts. The chain combines TRBV30 with TRBJ1-4; D not certain. CDR1 is GTSNPN and CDR2 is SVGIG in the germline V gene (reference sequence). V was trimmed by 4 bases and J by 8 bases, leaving 14 bases between them. The CDR3 has 13 residues. The CDR3 bases are TGTGCCTGGAAGGAGGGTCCGGGGGAAAAACTGTTTTTT. Its protein is CAWKEGPGEKLFF.

This clonotype was seen repeatedly, ten times or more. The rearrangement joins TRBV7-2 to TRBJ2-7; D may be TRBD1 or TRBD2 (5 bases each). The germline gives CDR1 SGHTA, CDR2 FQGNSA. Trimming stripped 1 base from V and 7 bases from J, with 11 bases between. The CDR3 is 13 residues long. CDR3 residues: CASSLVGGWEQYF. DNA of the CDR3: TGTGCCAGCAGCTTAGTTGGGGGTTGGGAGCAGTACTTC.

The chain links TRBV7-2 to TRBJ2-5; D is ambiguous. Germline assignment: CDR1 SGHTA and CDR2 FQGNSA. This CDR3 has 15 residues. V shed 4 bases and J shed 2 bases, with 14 bases lying between them. The CDR3, as DNA: TGTGCCAGCAGCTACCCGTTTAGGTTGCAAGAGACCCAGTACTTC. Residues: CASSYPFRLQETQYF.